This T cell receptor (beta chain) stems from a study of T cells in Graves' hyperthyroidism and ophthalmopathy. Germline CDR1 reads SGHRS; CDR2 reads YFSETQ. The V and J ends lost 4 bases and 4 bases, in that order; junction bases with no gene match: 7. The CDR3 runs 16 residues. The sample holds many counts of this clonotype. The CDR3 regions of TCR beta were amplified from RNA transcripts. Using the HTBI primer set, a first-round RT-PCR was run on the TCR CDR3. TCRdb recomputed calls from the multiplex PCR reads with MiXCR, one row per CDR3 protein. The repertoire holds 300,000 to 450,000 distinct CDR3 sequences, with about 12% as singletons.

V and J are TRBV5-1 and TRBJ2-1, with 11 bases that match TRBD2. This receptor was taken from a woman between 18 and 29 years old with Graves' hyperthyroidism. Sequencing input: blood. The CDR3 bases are TGCGCCAGCAGCCCGGAGGGGACTAGCGGTTACAATGAGCAGTTCTTC. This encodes CASSPEGTSGYNEQFF.